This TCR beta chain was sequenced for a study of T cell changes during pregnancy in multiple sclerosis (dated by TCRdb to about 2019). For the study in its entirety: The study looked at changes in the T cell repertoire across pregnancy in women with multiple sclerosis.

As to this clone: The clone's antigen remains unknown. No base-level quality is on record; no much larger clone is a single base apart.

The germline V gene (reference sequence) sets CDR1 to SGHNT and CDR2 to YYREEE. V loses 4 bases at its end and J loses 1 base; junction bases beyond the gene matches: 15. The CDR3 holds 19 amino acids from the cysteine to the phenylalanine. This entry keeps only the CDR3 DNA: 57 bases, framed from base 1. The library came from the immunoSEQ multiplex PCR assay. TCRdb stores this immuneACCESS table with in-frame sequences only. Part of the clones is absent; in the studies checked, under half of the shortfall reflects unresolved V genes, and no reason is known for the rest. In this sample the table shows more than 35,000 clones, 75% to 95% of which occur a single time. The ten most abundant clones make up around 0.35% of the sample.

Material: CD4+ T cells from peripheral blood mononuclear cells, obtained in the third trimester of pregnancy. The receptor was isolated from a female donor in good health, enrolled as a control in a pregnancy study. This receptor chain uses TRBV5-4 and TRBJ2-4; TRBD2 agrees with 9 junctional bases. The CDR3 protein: CASSTRGRGYSGAKNIQYF. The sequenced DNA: TGTGCCAGCAGCACCCGCGGGAGGGGGTATTCGGGGGCCAAAAACATTCAGTACTTC.